This T cell receptor (beta chain) originates from a study of T cell clonality in common variable immunodeficiency. Each donor provided roughly 4.5 to 8 ml of heparinized whole blood. General study findings and limits: CVID subjects had higher TCRbeta clonality than healthy controls, most marked in about a third. CVID patient heterogeneity limited repertoire-clinical complication correlations. Reportedly, TCR beta sequences from common variable immunodeficiency showed fewer deletions and N-nucleotide insertions.

This clone was picked up many times. Its antigen is still unknown. The CDR3 is cut off 3 residues early in the read; its end comes from the germline J gene. CDR1 GTSNPN and CDR2 SVGIG come from the germline V gene (reference sequence). This CDR3 contains 14 residues. V lost 3 bases and J 4 bases, leaving 12 bases between the germline ends. Sequencing input was equivalent genomic DNA from CVID and controls. Measured with immunoSEQ multiplex PCR; TCRdb has only the in-frame clones, and not every one. The sample yields about 28,000 clones, without any singletons. Sequencing used peripheral blood mononuclear cells. The sequence was obtained from a human donor with common variable immunodeficiency. The chain recombines TRBV30 with TRBJ2-2, with no clear D. CDR3 in amino acids: CAWSANKGTGELFF. CDR3 DNA, as far as it was read: TGTGCCTGGAGCGCGAACAAGGGCACCGGGGAG.